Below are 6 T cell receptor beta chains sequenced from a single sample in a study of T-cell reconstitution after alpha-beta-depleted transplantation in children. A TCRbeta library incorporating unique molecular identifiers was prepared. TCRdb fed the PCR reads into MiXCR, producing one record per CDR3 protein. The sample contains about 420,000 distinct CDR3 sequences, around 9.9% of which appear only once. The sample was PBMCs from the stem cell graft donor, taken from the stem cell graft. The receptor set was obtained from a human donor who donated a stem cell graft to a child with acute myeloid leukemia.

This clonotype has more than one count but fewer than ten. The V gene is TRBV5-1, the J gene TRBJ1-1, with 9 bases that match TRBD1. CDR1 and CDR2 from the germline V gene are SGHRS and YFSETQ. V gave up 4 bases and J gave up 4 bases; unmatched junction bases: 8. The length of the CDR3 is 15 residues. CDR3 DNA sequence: TGCGCCAGCAGCGATTTAAAACAGGGGGCCACTGAAGCTTTCTTT. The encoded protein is CASSDLKQGATEAFF.

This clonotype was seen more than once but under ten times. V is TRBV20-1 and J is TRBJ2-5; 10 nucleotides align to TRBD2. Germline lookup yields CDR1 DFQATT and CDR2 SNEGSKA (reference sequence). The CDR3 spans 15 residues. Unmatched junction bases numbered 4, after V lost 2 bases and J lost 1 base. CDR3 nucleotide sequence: TGCAGTGCTAGACCGACTAGCGGGTCCCAAGAGACCCAGTACTTC. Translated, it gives CSARPTSGSQETQYF.

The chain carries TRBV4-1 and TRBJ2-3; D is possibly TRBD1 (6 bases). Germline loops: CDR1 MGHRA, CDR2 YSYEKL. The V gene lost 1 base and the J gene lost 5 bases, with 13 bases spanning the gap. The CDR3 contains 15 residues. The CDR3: CASSQAFTGRDTQYF. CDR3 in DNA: TGCGCCAGCAGCCAAGCGTTTACAGGGCGAGATACGCAGTATTTT.

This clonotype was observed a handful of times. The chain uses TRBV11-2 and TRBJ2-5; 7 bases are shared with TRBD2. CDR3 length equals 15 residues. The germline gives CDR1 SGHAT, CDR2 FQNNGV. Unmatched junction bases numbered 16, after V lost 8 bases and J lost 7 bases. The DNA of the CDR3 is TGTGCCAGCGACTTCAATGGGAGGGGTGGGGGGACCCAGTACTTC. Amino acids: CASDFNGRGGGTQYF.

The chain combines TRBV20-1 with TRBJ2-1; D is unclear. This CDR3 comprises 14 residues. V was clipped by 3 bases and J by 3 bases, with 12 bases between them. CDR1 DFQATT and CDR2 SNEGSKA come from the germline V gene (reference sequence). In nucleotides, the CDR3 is TGCAGTGCTAGGGCACTATATAACTACAATGAGCAGTTCTTC. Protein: CSARALYNYNEQFF.

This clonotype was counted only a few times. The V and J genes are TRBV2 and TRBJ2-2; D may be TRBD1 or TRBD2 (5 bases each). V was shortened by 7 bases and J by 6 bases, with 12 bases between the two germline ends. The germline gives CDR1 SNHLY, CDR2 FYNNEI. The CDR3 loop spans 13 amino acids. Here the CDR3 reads CASIRDASGELFF. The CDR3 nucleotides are TGTGCCAGCATCCGGGACGCATCCGGGGAGCTGTTTTTT.